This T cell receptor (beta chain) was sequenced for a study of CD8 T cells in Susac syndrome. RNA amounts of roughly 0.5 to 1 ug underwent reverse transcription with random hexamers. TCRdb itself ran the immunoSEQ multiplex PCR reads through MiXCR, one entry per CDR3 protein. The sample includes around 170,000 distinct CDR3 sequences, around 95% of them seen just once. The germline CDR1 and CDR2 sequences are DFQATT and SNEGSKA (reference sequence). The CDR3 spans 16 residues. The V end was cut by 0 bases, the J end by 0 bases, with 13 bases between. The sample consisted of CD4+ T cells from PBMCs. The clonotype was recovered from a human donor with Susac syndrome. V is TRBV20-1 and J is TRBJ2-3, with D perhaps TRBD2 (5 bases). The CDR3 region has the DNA TGCAGTGCTAGAGATCTGAAGAGGGCTAGCACAGATACGCAGTATTTT. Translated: CSARDLKRASTDTQYF.